This record looks at one T cell receptor beta chain sequence and its context. The data were obtained in a study of blood T cell repertoires in COVID-19. Study summary: Samples came from the United States, Italy and Spain, spanning acute and convalescent COVID-19. PBMCs, B-cell-depleted T cells, or T cells were the source of the cDNA or gDNA that made up the material.

Participant ages covered roughly 18 to 89 years across some 25 US areas. Original processing notes: Reference gene primers were amplified, and this amplification served to estimate nucleated cell counts. Libraries were prepared by immunoSEQ multiplex PCR; TCRdb keeps only in-frame clonotypes and omits some of them. The D gene and trimming were derived from the DNA, and the V and J assignments and clone size from that table. The data show 70,000 to 90,000 clones, roughly 91% seen once. V lost 0 bases and J 4 bases, leaving 8 bases between the germline ends. The CDR3 is 14 amino acids. CDR1 is SGHRS and CDR2 is YFSETQ in the germline V gene.

The sequenced material came from PBMCs or T cells enriched from blood (not recorded which). This sequence originates from a woman aged 45-60 years with acute COVID-19. The rearrangement uses TRBV5-1 and TRBJ1-5; no definite D call. The CDR3: CASSLDTRNQPQHF. In DNA, the CDR3 is TGCGCCAGCAGCTTGGACACCCGAAATCAGCCCCAGCATTTT.